The 28 T cell receptor beta chains presented below share a single source sample, sequenced in a study of early T cells in non-severe SARS-CoV-2 infection. Each CDR3 protein is one row after TCRdb ran MiXCR on the 5' RACE reads. The data hold about 80,000 distinct CDR3 sequences, with around 12% observed a single time. This specimen was whole blood, taken at baseline. All receptors derive from an adult who was a healthcare worker with PCR-confirmed SARS-CoV-2 infection or an uninfected control (not recorded which). The donor label of this sample is uncertain.

This clonotype was observed a few times. V and J are TRBV12-5 and TRBJ2-5; maybe TRBD1 (5 bases). CDR3 length: 14 amino acids. Germline assignment: CDR1 LGHNT and CDR2 FRNRAP. With 7 bases removed from V and 5 bases from J, the gap between germline ends came to 17 bases. The CDR3 DNA sequence: TGTGCTAGTGCCCCAGGGATTTGGCTGGAGACCCAGTACTTC. Translation: CASAPGIWLETQYF.

This clonotype was seen only a few times. The chain has TRBV7-9 and TRBJ1-1; D remains ambiguous. Germline V CDR1 and CDR2: SEHNR, FQNEAQ (reference sequence). V dropped 6 bases and J dropped 5 bases, with 22 bases sitting between them. This CDR3 contains 16 residues. The CDR3 reads CASSFDSLMMGTEAFF. The DNA for the CDR3 is TGTGCCAGCAGTTTCGACTCTCTCATGATGGGGACTGAAGCTTTCTTT. Full variable domain (remainder filled in from reference TRBV7-9 and TRBJ1-1): DTGVSQNPRHKITKRGQNVTFRCDPISEHNRLYWYRQTLGQGPEFLTYFQNEAQLEKSRLLSDRFSAERPKGSFSTLEIQRTEQGDSAMYLCASSFDSLMMGTEAFFGQGTRLTVV.

The rearrangement joins TRBV5-1 to TRBJ2-3, with 9 bases identical to TRBD2. The CDR3 runs 15 residues. V shed 2 bases and J 5 bases; nucleotides not matched to a gene: 6. CDR1 and CDR2 from the germline V gene are SGHRS and YFSETQ. This CDR3 reads CASSLIAGDIDTQYF. Here the CDR3 DNA reads TGCGCCAGCAGCTTAATAGCGGGAGATATAGATACGCAGTATTTT.

There are a few counts of this clonotype. The chain recombines TRBV6-2 or TRBV6-3 with TRBJ1-1; D is unresolved. The CDR3 has 13 amino acids. V shed 6 bases and J shed 5 bases, with 13 bases lying between them. CDR1 is MNHEY, CDR2 SVGEGT, per germline. The CDR3 region is CASSGPLETEAFF. In DNA form, the CDR3 reads TGTGCCAGCAGCGGCCCCCTGGAAACTGAAGCTTTCTTT.

In its sample, this clonotype was seen a few times. The V and J genes are TRBV20-1 and TRBJ1-1; maybe TRBD1 (5 bases). Trimming removed 2 bases from V and 4 bases from J, with 8 bases in between. The germline V gene encodes CDR1 DFQATT and CDR2 SNEGSKA (reference sequence). The CDR3 totals 12 residues. CDR3 protein: CSARQGGTEAFF. The CDR3 DNA is TGCAGTGCTAGACAGGGAGGCACTGAAGCTTTCTTT.

This clonotype was counted between two and nine times. In nucleotides, the CDR3 is TGTGCCAGCAAACCCCAGGGACAGACCTACGAGCAGTACTTC. Translation gives CASKPQGQTYEQYF. This chain joins TRBV7-2 and TRBJ2-7; 7 nucleotides line up with TRBD1. V lost 7 bases to trimming and J lost 2 bases; unmatched junction nucleotides: 8. Germline V CDR1 and CDR2: SGHTA, FQGNSA. The CDR3 has 14 residues.

In nucleotides, the CDR3 is TGTGCCAGCAGTTCAGGGGTTGGCAATCAGCCCCAGCATTTT. Encoded protein: CASSSGVGNQPQHF. V usage is TRBV28 and J usage is TRBJ1-5; weak D call: TRBD1 (6 bases). The germline CDR1 and CDR2 sequences are MDHEN and SYDVKM. Trimming cost V 4 bases and J 2 bases, with 9 bases left between them. The length of the CDR3 is 14 residues.

A few counts support this clonotype. The V and J genes are TRBV11-2 and TRBJ1-1; TRBD1 agrees at 7 bases. CDR1 and CDR2 from the germline V gene are SGHAT and FQNNGV. This CDR3 comprises 14 residues. Unmatched junction bases numbered 10, after V lost 7 bases and J lost 5 bases. The CDR3 DNA reads TGTGCCAGCACCATACAGGGGCTGGGTACTGAAGCTTTCTTT. It translates to CASTIQGLGTEAFF.

This clonotype was seen ten or more times. The DNA of the CDR3 is TGCAGCGTTGGGGGACAGGGCCTCTACAATGAGCAGTTCTTC. It yields the protein CSVGGQGLYNEQFF. The chain is built from TRBV29-1 and TRBJ2-1, with 9 bases that match TRBD1. CDR3 length: 14 residues. Germline lookup yields CDR1 SQVTM and CDR2 ANQGSEA. J lost 3 bases, V lost 4 bases, and 4 bases had no gene match.

The CDR3 nucleotides are TGTGCCAGCAGCCCCCGTCGGACAGATACGCAGTATTTT. Translating gives CASSPRRTDTQYF. The chain is built from TRBV9 and TRBJ2-3; D is unclear. Germline lookup yields CDR1 SGDLS and CDR2 YYNGEE. The CDR3 is made up of 13 amino acids. V gave up 4 bases and J gave up 3 bases, with 9 bases separating them.

The J gene is TRBJ1-1, the V gene TRBV20-1, with a weak D call TRBD1 (6 bases). Germline values: CDR1 DFQATT, CDR2 SNEGSKA (reference sequence). V lost 3 bases to trimming and J lost 2 bases, with 10 bases between them. The CDR3 covers 13 residues. This CDR3 is CSASGGPNTEAFF. CDR3 DNA: TGCAGTGCTAGTGGGGGGCCTAACACTGAAGCTTTCTTT.

This clonotype was seen a handful of times. This chain uses TRBV7-3 with TRBJ1-1; no clear D gene. Germline V gives CDR1 SGHTA, CDR2 FQGTGA. This CDR3 is 13 amino acids long. With 1 base removed from V and 3 bases from J, the gap between germline ends came to 6 bases. The chain's CDR3 is CASSLMMDTEAFF. CDR3 nucleotide sequence: TGTGCCAGCAGCTTAATGATGGACACTGAAGCTTTCTTT.

A few counts support this clonotype. In DNA form, the CDR3 reads TGTGCCAGCAGTTACTTAAGCCCTAGCGGGGGGGCCCACAATGAGCAGTTCTTC. It yields the protein CASSYLSPSGGAHNEQFF. This sequence joins TRBV6-2 or TRBV6-3 and TRBJ2-1; the match to TRBD2 covers 12 bases. The J segment lost 5 bases and the V segment lost 1 base, leaving 9 bases of the junction unmatched. There are 18 residues in the CDR3. The germline gives CDR1 MNHEY, CDR2 SVGEGT.

This clonotype was detected many times. The V gene is TRBV4-1, the J gene TRBJ2-1, with D uncertain. The CDR3 spans 12 residues. V was clipped by 0 bases and J by 7 bases, with 4 bases between them. In germline, CDR1 is MGHRA, CDR2 YSYEKL. Here the CDR3 reads CASSQDRNEQFF. The CDR3 DNA reads as TGCGCCAGCAGCCAAGATAGAAATGAGCAGTTCTTC.

This clonotype was picked up many times. The J gene is TRBJ1-6, the V gene TRBV9; D call uncertain. Germline CDR1 and CDR2: SGDLS and YYNGEE. The CDR3 runs to 15 residues. V lost 6 bases and J lost 5, with 15 bases in between. CDR3 loop: CASNPEGSDNSPLHF. The CDR3 DNA is TGTGCCAGCAACCCCGAAGGGTCGGATAATTCACCCCTCCACTTT.

This clonotype was counted a few times. The rearrangement links TRBV18 to TRBJ2-3, with D hard to call. This CDR3 contains 13 residues. V was pared by 0 bases and J by 4 bases, with 5 bases between. Germline-derived CDR1 and CDR2 are KGHSH and LQKENI. The CDR3 sequence: CASSPPSADTQYF. The CDR3, as DNA: TGTGCCAGCTCACCACCGAGCGCAGATACGCAGTATTTT.

This clonotype was recorded many times. V is TRBV5-4 and J is TRBJ2-5; unclear D gene. Germline-derived CDR1 and CDR2 are SGHNT and YYREEE (reference sequence). This CDR3 has 13 amino acids. The V end was cut by 0 bases, the J end by 7 bases, with 10 bases between. CDR3 residues: CASSLAGPGTQYF. CDR3 sequence (DNA): TGTGCCAGCAGCTTGGCAGGCCCGGGGACCCAGTACTTC. Looking up the rest from reference TRBV5-4 and TRBJ2-5 gives the full variable domain: ETGVTQSPTHLIKTRGQQVTLRCSSQSGHNTVSWYQQALGQGPQFIFQYYREEENGRGNFPPRFSGLQFPNYSSELNVNALELDDSALYLCASSLAGPGTQYFGPGTRLLVL.

V usage is TRBV4-3 and J usage is TRBJ2-2; D may be TRBD2 (5 bases). Germline V gene data show CDR1 as LGHNA and CDR2 as YSLEER. The CDR3 extends over 13 amino acids. Trimming shortened V by 6 bases and J by 5 bases, and 10 bases separated the two germline ends. The DNA of the CDR3 is TGCGCCAGCAGTCAACGAGGGACCGGGGAGCTGTTTTTT. Translating gives CASSQRGTGELFF.

This clonotype was observed at least ten times. The gene calls are TRBV27 and TRBJ2-1; the match to TRBD1 covers 8 bases. The junction had 3 bases not matched to a gene; V was cut back by 5 bases and J by 0 bases. This CDR3 has 15 residues. From germline, CDR1 is MNHEY and CDR2 SMNVEV (reference sequence). The CDR3: CASSPQGASYNEQFF. CDR3 nucleotides: TGTGCCAGCAGTCCCCAGGGGGCCTCCTACAATGAGCAGTTCTTC.

J is TRBJ2-7 and V is TRBV9; 11 nucleotides agree with TRBD2. Germline assignment: CDR1 SGDLS and CDR2 YYNGEE. The V and J ends lost 3 bases and 5 bases, in that order; junction bases with no gene match: 7. This CDR3 is 15 amino acids long. CDR3 sequence (DNA): TGTGCCAGCAGCGCGTCCGGGACTAGCGGCCACGAGCAGTACTTC. Residues: CASSASGTSGHEQYF.

The rearrangement links TRBV5-1 to TRBJ2-7; 10 nucleotides agree with TRBD1. This CDR3 is 15 amino acids long. CDR1 is SGHRS, CDR2 YFSETQ, per germline. With V trimmed by 3 bases and J by 2 bases, 5 bases remained unmatched. The CDR3 bases are TGCGCCAGCAGCTCCACCGGGACAGGGGCCTACGAGCAGTACTTC. Amino acids: CASSSTGTGAYEQYF.

A few counts support this clonotype. The chain uses TRBV4-1 and TRBJ2-1; 10 bases line up with TRBD2. With 4 bases clipped from V and 6 bases from J, the junction kept 9 bases outside the gene matches. There are 16 residues in the CDR3. Germline V gives CDR1 MGHRA, CDR2 YSYEKL. CDR3 sequence: CASSPRTSGQLNEQFF. The CDR3 coding sequence is TGCGCCAGCAGCCCCCGGACTAGCGGTCAACTCAATGAGCAGTTCTTC.

This clonotype was detected ten times or more. Its ends do not fully match the called genes, so a read error is possible. This chain joins TRBV6-6 and TRBJ1-5; D not resolved. This CDR3 contains 15 residues. The V gene's germline CDR1 is MNHNY and CDR2 SVGAGI (reference sequence). In DNA form, the CDR3 reads TGTGCCAGCAGTTACATGAGAGGGAGCAGTCAGCCCCAGCATTTT. Residues: CASSYMRGSSQPQHF.

The chain links TRBV9 to TRBJ1-5; D ambiguous. CDR3 length equals 13 residues. The V end lost 2 bases, the J end lost 3 bases, and 6 bases lay between the germline ends. Germline V gives CDR1 SGDLS, CDR2 YYNGEE. This CDR3 is CASSVGANQPQHF. As DNA, the CDR3 is TGTGCCAGCAGCGTCGGCGCCAATCAGCCCCAGCATTTT.

The CDR3 DNA sequence: TGTGCCAGCAGCCAAGATATCAATCAGCCCCAGCATTTT. This encodes CASSQDINQPQHF. V gene TRBV3-1 combines with J gene TRBJ1-5; no clear D gene. CDR3 length equals 13 residues. V dropped 0 bases and J dropped 3 bases, with 3 bases sitting between them. Germline CDR1 and CDR2: LGHDT and YNNKEL (reference sequence).

This clonotype has just a few counts. The rearrangement links TRBV5-6 to TRBJ1-2, with TRBD1 identical over 7 bases. Germline V CDR1 and CDR2: SGHDT, YYEEEE. This CDR3 region has 15 residues. V shed 4 bases and J 0 bases; nucleotides not matched to a gene: 6. In DNA form, the CDR3 reads TGTGCCAGCAGCCAGATTGGACAGGCTAACTATGGCTACACCTTC. This translates into CASSQIGQANYGYTF.

This clonotype was counted only a few times. This chain links TRBV29-1 with TRBJ2-3; possible D gene TRBD2, 5 bases. Germline loops: CDR1 SQVTM, CDR2 ANQGSEA. The CDR3 is 15 amino acids. Trimming removed 3 bases from V and 3 bases from J, with 16 bases in between. DNA of the CDR3: TGCAGCGTTGATCCCTACCCACTAGTAACAGATACGCAGTATTTT. This gives the protein CSVDPYPLVTDTQYF.

The chain employs TRBV6-2 or TRBV6-3 and TRBJ2-2; a possible D gene is TRBD2 (6 bases). Between the trimmed V and J ends, which lost 8 bases and 14 bases, there was a span of 24 bases. This CDR3 comprises 14 residues. CDR1 MNHEY and CDR2 SVGEGT come from the germline V gene. This chain's CDR3 is CASRDGINTGGLFF. DNA of the CDR3: TGTGCCAGCCGGGACGGAATTAACACCGGGGGACTGTTTTTT.